This T cell receptor beta chain was captured in a study of blood T cell repertoires in COVID-19. TCRdb keeps only in-frame clones here, not all; method: immunoSEQ multiplex PCR. The table shows 150,000 or so clones, with 91% occurring only once. Trimming removed 4 bases at V and 5 bases at J, with 11 bases between. CDR1 and CDR2 from the germline V gene are MNHEY and SVGEGT. CDR3 size: 13 residues. This chain links TRBV6-2 or TRBV6-3 with TRBJ1-1, with a tentative D call TRBD1 (5 bases). Sequencing was carried out using peripheral blood. This sequence was found in a man between 50 and 59 years old with acute or convalescent COVID-19. CDR3 DNA sequence: TGTGCCAGCAGTTGGAGGGGATTTACTGAAGCTTTCTTT. This translates into CASSWRGFTEAFF.